This record looks at one T cell receptor (beta chain) sequence and its context. Measured with immunoSEQ multiplex PCR; TCRdb has only the in-frame clones, and not every one. This table holds around 97,000 clones, approximately 94% found once. The CDR3 has 16 residues. Losses at the gene ends were 7 bases for V and 8 bases for J; bases not matched to a gene: 14. Germline V lookup: CDR1 SGHRS, CDR2 YFSETQ. These data originate in a study of technical replicates of blood from a handful of donors. Sequencing was done on a sample of T cells isolated from PBMCs. The source is a human donor in good health. This sequence joins TRBV5-1 and TRBJ2-1, with 11 bases lining up with TRBD2. The CDR3 nucleotides read TGCGCCAGCCAAAGTAGAGGGACTAGCGGAGGGGATGAGCAGTTCTTC. Its translation is CASQSRGTSGGDEQFF.